The table lists the clone carrying this T cell receptor beta chain with many counts. The sample comes from a study of T cells in Graves' hyperthyroidism and ophthalmopathy. The overall study: Peripheral blood was obtained at initial diagnosis, preceding any treatment.

What was amplified from RNA transcripts were TCR beta CDR3 regions. Initially, a first-round RT-PCR of the TCR CDR3 employed the HTBI primer set. Using its own MiXCR run on the multiplex PCR reads, TCRdb lists one record per CDR3 protein. The sample includes fewer than 550,000 distinct CDR3 sequences, roughly a quarter seen only once; the top ten take approximately 10%. Trimming at V came to 6 bases and at J to 0 bases, leaving 6 bases not matched to a gene. This CDR3 has 16 residues. The sample consisted of blood. The rearrangement uses TRBV12-3 or TRBV12-4 and TRBJ2-2; 8 bases fit TRBD2. The source of this sequence is a woman aged 25 to 39 with Graves' ophthalmopathy. In DNA, the CDR3 is TGTGCCAGCAGCGGGGGGGGCTCAACGAACACCGGGGAGCTGTTTTTT. It specifies CASSGGGSTNTGELFF.